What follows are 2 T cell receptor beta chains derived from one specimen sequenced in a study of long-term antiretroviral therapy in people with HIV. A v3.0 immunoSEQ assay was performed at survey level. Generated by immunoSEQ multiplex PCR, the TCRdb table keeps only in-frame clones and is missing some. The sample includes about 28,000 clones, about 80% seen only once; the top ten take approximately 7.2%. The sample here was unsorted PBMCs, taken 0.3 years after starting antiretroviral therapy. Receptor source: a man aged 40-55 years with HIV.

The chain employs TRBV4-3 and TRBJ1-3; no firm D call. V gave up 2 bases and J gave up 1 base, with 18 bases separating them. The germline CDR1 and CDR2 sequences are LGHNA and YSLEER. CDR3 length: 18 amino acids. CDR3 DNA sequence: TGCGCCAGCAGCCAATACCCGAGTGGGGTGTCGTCTGGAAACACCATATATTTT. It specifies CASSQYPSGVSSGNTIYF.

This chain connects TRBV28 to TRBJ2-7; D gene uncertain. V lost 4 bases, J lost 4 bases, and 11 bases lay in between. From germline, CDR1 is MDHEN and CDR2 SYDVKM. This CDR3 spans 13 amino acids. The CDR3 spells CASSSSMGYEQYF. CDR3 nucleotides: TGTGCCAGCAGTTCCTCAATGGGTTACGAGCAGTACTTC.